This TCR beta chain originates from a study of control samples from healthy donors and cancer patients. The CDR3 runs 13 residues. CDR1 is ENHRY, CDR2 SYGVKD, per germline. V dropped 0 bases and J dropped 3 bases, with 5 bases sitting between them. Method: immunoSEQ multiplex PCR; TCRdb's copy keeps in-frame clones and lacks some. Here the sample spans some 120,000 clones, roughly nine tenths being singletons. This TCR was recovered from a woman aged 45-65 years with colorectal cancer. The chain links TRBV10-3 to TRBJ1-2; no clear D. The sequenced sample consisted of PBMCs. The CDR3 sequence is CAISESGDYGYTF. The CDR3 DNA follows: TGTGCCATCAGTGAGTCTGGTGACTATGGCTACACCTTC.